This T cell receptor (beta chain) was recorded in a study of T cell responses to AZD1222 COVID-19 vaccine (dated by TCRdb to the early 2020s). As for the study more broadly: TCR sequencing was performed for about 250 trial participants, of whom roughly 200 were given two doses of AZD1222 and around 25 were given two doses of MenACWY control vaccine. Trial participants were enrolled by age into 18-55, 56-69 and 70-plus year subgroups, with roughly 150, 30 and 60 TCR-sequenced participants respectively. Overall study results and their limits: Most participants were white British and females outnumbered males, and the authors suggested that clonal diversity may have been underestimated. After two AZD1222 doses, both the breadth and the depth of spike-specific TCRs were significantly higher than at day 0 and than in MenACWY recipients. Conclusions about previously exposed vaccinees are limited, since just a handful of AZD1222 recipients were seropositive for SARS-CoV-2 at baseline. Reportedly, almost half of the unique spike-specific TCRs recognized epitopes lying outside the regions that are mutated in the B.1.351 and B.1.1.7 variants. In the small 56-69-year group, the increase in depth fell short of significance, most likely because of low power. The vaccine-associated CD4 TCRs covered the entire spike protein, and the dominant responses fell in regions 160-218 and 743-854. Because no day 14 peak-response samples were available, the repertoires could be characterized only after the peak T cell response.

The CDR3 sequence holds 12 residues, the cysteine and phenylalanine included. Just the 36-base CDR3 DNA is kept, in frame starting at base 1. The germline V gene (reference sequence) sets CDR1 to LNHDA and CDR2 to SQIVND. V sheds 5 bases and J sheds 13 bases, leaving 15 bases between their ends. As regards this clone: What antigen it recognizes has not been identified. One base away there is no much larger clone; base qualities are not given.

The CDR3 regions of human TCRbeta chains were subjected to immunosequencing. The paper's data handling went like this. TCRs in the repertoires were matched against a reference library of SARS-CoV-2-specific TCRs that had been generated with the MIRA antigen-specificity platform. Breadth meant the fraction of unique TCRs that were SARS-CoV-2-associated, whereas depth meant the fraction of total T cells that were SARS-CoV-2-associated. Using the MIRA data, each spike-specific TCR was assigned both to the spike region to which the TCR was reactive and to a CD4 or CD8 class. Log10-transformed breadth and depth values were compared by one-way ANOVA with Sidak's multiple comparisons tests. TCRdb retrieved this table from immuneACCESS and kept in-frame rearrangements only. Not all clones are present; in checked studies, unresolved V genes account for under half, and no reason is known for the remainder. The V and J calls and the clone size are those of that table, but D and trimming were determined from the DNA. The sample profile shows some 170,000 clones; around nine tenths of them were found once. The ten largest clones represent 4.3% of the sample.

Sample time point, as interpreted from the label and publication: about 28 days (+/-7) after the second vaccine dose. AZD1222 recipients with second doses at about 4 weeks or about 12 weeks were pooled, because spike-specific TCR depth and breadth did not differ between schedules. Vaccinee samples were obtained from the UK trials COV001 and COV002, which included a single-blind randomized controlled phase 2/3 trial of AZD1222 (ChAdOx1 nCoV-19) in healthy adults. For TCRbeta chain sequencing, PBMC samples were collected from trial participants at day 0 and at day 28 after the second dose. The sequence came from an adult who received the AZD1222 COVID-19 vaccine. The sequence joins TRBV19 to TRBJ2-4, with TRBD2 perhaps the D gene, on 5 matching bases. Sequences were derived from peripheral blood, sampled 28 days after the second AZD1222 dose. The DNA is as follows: TGTGCCAGTAGTCCGGAGGTCGGACGGCAGTACTTC. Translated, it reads CASSPEVGRQYF. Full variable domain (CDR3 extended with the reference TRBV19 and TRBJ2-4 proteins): DGGITQSPKYLFRKEGQNVTLSCEQNLNHDAMYWYRQDPGQGLRLIYYSQIVNDFQKGDIAEGYSVSREKKESFPLTVTSAQKNPTAFYLCASSPEVGRQYFGAGTRLSVL.